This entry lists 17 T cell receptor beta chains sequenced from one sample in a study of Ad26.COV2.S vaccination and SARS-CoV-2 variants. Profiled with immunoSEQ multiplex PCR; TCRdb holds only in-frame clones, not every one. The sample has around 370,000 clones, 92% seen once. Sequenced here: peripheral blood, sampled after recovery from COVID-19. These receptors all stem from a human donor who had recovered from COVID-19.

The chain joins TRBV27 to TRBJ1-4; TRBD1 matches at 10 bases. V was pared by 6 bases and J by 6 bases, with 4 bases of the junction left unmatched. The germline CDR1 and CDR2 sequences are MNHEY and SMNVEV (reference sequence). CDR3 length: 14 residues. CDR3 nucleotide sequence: TGTGCCAGCAGACCGACAGGGGGCTATGAAAAACTGTTTTTT. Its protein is CASRPTGGYEKLFF.

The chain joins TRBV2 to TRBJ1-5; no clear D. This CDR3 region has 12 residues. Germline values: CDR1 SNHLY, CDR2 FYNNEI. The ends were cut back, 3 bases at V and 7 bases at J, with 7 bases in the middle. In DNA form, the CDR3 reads TGTGCCAGCAGTGAGACTGAACAGCCCCAGCATTTT. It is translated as CASSETEQPQHF.

CDR3 in amino acids: CATSDPHSVTGELFF. Here the CDR3 DNA reads TGTGCCACCAGTGACCCGCATTCTGTAACCGGGGAGCTGTTTTTT. This chain connects TRBV24-1 to TRBJ2-2; D not certain. CDR3 size: 15 residues. Germline V CDR1 and CDR2: KGHDR, SFDVKD. Trimming took off 4 bases at V and 5 bases at J, with 13 bases between the two ends.

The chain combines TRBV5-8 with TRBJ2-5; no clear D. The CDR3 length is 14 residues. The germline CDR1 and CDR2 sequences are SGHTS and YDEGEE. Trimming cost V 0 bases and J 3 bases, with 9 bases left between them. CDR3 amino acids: CASSLARRKETQYF. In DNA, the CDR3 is TGTGCCAGCAGCTTGGCCCGGCGGAAAGAGACCCAGTACTTC.

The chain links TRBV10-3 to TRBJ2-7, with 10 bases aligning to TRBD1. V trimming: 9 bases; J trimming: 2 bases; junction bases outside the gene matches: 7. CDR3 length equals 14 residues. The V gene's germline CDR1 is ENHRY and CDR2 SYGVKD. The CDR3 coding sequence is TGTGCCATAGGGGACAGGGGAGCCGCCTACGAGCAGTACTTC. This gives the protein CAIGDRGAAYEQYF.

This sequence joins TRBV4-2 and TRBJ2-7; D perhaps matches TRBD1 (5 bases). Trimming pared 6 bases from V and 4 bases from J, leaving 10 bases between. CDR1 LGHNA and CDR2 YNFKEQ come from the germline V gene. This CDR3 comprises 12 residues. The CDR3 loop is CASSRQGYEQYF. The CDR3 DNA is TGTGCCAGCAGTAGGCAGGGTTACGAGCAGTACTTC.

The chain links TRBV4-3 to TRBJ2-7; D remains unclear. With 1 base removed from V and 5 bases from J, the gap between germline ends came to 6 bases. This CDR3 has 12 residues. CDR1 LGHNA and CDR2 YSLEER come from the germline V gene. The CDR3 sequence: CASSQGWNEQYF. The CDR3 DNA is TGCGCCAGCAGCCAAGGGTGGAACGAGCAGTACTTC.

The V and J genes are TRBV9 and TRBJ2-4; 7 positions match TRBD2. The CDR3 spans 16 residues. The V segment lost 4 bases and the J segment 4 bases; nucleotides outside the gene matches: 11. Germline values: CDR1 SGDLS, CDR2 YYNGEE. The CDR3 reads CASSPGGTPVKNIQYF. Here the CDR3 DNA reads TGTGCCAGCAGCCCCGGGGGGACCCCAGTAAAAAACATTCAGTACTTC.

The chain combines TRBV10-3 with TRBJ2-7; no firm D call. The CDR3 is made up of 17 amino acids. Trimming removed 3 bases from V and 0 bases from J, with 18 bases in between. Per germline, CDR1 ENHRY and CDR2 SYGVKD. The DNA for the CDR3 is TGTGCCATCAGTGATGTGGGCAGGTCCTTTACCTCCTACGAGCAGTACTTC. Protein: CAISDVGRSFTSYEQYF.

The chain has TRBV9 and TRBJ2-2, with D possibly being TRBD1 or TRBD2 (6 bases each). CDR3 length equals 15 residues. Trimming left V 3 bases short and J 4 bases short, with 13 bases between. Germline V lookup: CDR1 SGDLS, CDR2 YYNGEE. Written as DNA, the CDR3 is TGTGCCAGCAGCGAGGGGGATAGCGGCACCGGGGAGCTGTTTTTT. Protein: CASSEGDSGTGELFF. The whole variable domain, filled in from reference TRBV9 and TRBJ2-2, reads DSGVTQTPKHLITATGQRVTLRCSPRSGDLSVYWYQQSLDQGLQFLIQYYNGEERAKGNILERFSAQQFPDLHSELNLSSLELGDSALYFCASSEGDSGTGELFFGEGSRLTVL.

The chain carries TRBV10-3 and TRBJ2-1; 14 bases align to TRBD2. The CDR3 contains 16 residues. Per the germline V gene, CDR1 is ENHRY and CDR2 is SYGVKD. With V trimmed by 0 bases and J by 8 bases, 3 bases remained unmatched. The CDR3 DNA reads TGTGCCATCAGTGAGTCGACTAGCGGGGGGGATCATGAGCAGTTCTTC. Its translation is CAISESTSGGDHEQFF.

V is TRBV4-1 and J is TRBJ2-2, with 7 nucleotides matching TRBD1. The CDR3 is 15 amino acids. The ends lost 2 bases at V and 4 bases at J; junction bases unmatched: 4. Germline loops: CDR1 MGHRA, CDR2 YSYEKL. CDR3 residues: CASSQKQGPTGELFF. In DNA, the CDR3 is TGCGCCAGCAGCCAAAAACAGGGGCCCACCGGGGAGCTGTTTTTT.

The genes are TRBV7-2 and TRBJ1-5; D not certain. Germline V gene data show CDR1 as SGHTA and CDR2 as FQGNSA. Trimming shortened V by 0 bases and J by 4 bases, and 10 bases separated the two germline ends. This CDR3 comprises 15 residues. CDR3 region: CASSLAATENQPQHF. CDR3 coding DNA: TGTGCCAGCAGCTTAGCGGCGACTGAGAATCAGCCCCAGCATTTT. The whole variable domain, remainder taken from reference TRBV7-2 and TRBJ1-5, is GAGVSQSPSNKVTEKGKDVELRCDPISGHTALYWYRQSLGQGLEFLIYFQGNSAPDKSGLPSDRFSAERTGGSVSTLTIQRTQQEDSAVYLCASSLAATENQPQHFGDGTRLSIL.

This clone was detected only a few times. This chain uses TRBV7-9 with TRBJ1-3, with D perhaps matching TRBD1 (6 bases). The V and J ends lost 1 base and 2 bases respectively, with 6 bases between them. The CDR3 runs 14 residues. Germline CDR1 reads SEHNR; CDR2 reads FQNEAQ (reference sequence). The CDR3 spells CASSLDRAGNTIYF. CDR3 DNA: TGTGCCAGCAGCTTAGACAGGGCTGGAAACACCATATATTTT.

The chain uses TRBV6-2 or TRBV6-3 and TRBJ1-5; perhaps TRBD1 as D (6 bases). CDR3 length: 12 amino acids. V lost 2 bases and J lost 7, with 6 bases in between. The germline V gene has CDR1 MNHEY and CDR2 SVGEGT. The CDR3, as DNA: TGTGCCAGCAGTTACGGGGGCCAGCCCCAGCATTTT. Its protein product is CASSYGGQPQHF.

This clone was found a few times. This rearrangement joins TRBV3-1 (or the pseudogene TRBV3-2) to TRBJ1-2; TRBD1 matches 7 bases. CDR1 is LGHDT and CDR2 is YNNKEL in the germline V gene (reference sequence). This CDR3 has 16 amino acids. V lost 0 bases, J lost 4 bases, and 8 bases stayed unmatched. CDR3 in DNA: TGTGCCAGCAGCCAAGATCCGACGGGACAGATCTATGGCTACACCTTC. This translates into CASSQDPTGQIYGYTF.

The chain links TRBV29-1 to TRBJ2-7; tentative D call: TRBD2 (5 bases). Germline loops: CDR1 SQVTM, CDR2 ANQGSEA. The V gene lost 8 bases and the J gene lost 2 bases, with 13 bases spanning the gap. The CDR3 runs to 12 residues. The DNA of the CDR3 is TGCAGCATCCGAGGGCCAGCCTACGAGCAGTACTTC. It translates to CSIRGPAYEQYF.